This T cell receptor beta chain was found in a study of shared clonotypes between healthy human individuals. Regarding this clone: Its matching antigen is unknown.

Study observations and caveats: Non-shared clonotypes displayed generation probabilities falling below those of clonotypes present in all four donors.

Trimming removed 5 bases at V and 8 bases at J, with 24 bases between. This CDR3 is built from 16 residues. CDR1 and CDR2 from the germline V gene are MDHEN and SYDVKM. As originally analysed: Filtering of immunoSEQ junctional sequences could not match full-length read filtering. The data were produced by immunoSEQ multiplex PCR, yet TCRdb's version contains in-frame clones alone and is incomplete. For V, J and clone size, that table is used; D and trimming come from the DNA. Of roughly 500,000 clones in the sample, about 96% were seen once. There were no recent acute infections or vaccinations among the donors, who were healthy HIV-negative adults.

This receptor was identified in a woman in her twenties or thirties in good health. Input material: naive CD4+ T cells sorted from blood. Subset defined: CD45RA+ positively selected. The J gene is TRBJ1-2, the V gene TRBV28; D gene ambiguous. CDR3 DNA sequence: TGTGCCAGCAGTCACCACGCACCAGAAGGTGTACTCGGCTACACCTTC. Translating gives CASSHHAPEGVLGYTF.